This TCR beta chain was documented in a study of T cell responses to AZD1222 COVID-19 vaccine. Whole-study results and caveats: Repertoires were obtained solely post-peak T cell response. An increase in Spike-specific TCR breadth and depth was observed after two AZD1222 doses. Seropositive at baseline were only six or seven AZD1222 recipients.

For this clone: The antigen remains undetermined.

TCRdb keeps only in-frame clones here, not all; method: immunoSEQ multiplex PCR. In the table there are 90,000 to 95,000 clones, 85% to 90% of which are singletons. The receptor's source is an adult in good health. Sequencing used peripheral blood, obtained on day 0 of AZD1222 vaccination.

CDR3 sequence reads: CAWSGGLAGGGFEQYF. The DNA of the CDR3 is TGTGCCTGGAGTGGTGGACTAGCGGGAGGGGGGTTCGAGCAGTACTTC. V and J are TRBV30 and TRBJ2-7; TRBD2 matches at 15 bases. The V and J ends lost 1 base and 6 bases, in that order; junction bases with no gene match: 7. CDR3 length: 16 residues. Germline lookup yields CDR1 GTSNPN and CDR2 SVGIG (reference sequence).